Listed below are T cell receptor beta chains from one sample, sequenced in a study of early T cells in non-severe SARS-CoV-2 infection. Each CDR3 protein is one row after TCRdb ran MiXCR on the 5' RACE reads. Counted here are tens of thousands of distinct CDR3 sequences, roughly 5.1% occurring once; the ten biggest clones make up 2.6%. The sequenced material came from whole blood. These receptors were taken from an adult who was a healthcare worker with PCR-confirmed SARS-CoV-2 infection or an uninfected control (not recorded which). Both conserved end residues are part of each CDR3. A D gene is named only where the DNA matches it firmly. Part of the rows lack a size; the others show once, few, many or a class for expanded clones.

CDR3 DNA: TGTGCCAGCAGTTTGCAAACCATCGGAAATGAGCAGTTCTTC
CDR3 protein: CASSLQTIGNEQFF
V gene: TRBV27
clone size: few
J gene: TRBJ2-1
D gene: NA

CDR3 DNA: TGTGCCAGTAGTATAGTTCTTGGGGTCACCTACGAGCAGTACTTC
CDR3 protein: CASSIVLGVTYEQYF
V gene: TRBV19
clone size: NA
J gene: TRBJ2-7
D gene: NA

CDR3 DNA: TGTGCCAGTCCCGGGGCCTATGAAGCTTTCTTT
CDR3 protein: CASPGAYEAFF
V gene: TRBV19
clone size: many
J gene: TRBJ1-1
D gene: NA

CDR3 DNA: TGTGCCAGCAGTGAAAGCTACTTCCTAGCGCGATCTGGCAATGAGCAGTTCTTC
CDR3 protein: CASSESYFLARSGNEQFF
V gene: TRBV6-1
clone size: many
J gene: TRBJ2-1
D gene: NA

CDR3 DNA: TGTGCCAGCATGAGCTTTACAGGGGCCACTGAAGCTTTCTTT
CDR3 protein: CASMSFTGATEAFF
V gene: TRBV12-3/TRBV12-4
clone size: many
J gene: TRBJ1-1
D gene: TRBD1

CDR3 DNA: TGTGCCAGCAGCTTTTACTACAGGGGGAGGACTGAAGCTTTCTTT
CDR3 protein: CASSFYYRGRTEAFF
V gene: TRBV2
clone size: NA
J gene: TRBJ1-1
D gene: TRBD1

CDR3 DNA: TGTGCCAGCAGTCGGACTAGCGGGGTTTACGAGCAGTACTTC
CDR3 protein: CASSRTSGVYEQYF
V gene: TRBV12-3/TRBV12-4
clone size: medium-sized
J gene: TRBJ2-7
D gene: TRBD2

CDR3 DNA: TGTGCCAGCAGCCCTTCCTCTGGAAACACCATATATTTT
CDR3 protein: CASSPSSGNTIYF
V gene: TRBV6-5
clone size: many
J gene: TRBJ1-3
D gene: NA

CDR3 DNA: TGTGCCAGCAGCTTAGATGGGGCAGAGAGGGGCTACACCTTC
CDR3 protein: CASSLDGAERGYTF
V gene: TRBV7-2
clone size: many
J gene: TRBJ1-2
D gene: NA

CDR3 DNA: TGTGCCAGCAGCTTTTTACTACGGGGGATCGTAAATGAGCAGTTCTTC
CDR3 protein: CASSFLLRGIVNEQFF
V gene: TRBV11-2
clone size: few
J gene: TRBJ2-1
D gene: NA

CDR3 DNA: TGCAGTGCTAGAGTGGCCGGGATGAACTACGAGCAGTACTTC
CDR3 protein: CSARVAGMNYEQYF
V gene: TRBV20-1
clone size: few
J gene: TRBJ2-7
D gene: NA

CDR3 DNA: TGTGCCAGCAGCTCCAGGCTAGGGACAGCTGGAATGAACACTGAAGCTTTCTTT
CDR3 protein: CASSSRLGTAGMNTEAFF
V gene: TRBV11-2
clone size: NA
J gene: TRBJ1-1
D gene: TRBD1

CDR3 DNA: TGTGCCAGCAGCCAAATTTCCGGGACTAGGGGCAGGGGGCAGTTCTTC
CDR3 protein: CASSQISGTRGRGQFF
V gene: TRBV7-9
clone size: many
J gene: TRBJ2-1
D gene: TRBD2

CDR3 DNA: TGCGCCAGCAGCCAACGAAGGGGGACAGGGGGAACCGGGGAGCTGTTTTTT
CDR3 protein: CASSQRRGTGGTGELFF
V gene: TRBV4-1
clone size: many
J gene: TRBJ2-2
D gene: TRBD1

CDR3 DNA: TGTGCCAGCAGCCGATTATCAGAGGGATCACCCCTCCACTTT
CDR3 protein: CASSRLSEGSPLHF
V gene: TRBV28
clone size: NA
J gene: TRBJ1-6
D gene: NA

CDR3 DNA: TGTGCCAGCAGCACCAGACAGCCCAATCAGCCCCAGCATTTT
CDR3 protein: CASSTRQPNQPQHF
V gene: TRBV7-8
clone size: few
J gene: TRBJ1-5
D gene: NA

CDR3 DNA: TGCGCCAGCAGCCAAGGTCTAGAGACAGCCAAATATGGCTACACCTTC
CDR3 protein: CASSQGLETAKYGYTF
V gene: TRBV4-1
clone size: few
J gene: TRBJ1-2
D gene: NA

CDR3 DNA: TGTGCCAGCAGCTTTCCCCAGACTAGCGGGATCCCCTACGAGCAGTACTTC
CDR3 protein: CASSFPQTSGIPYEQYF
V gene: TRBV5-6
clone size: few
J gene: TRBJ2-7
D gene: TRBD2

CDR3 DNA: TGCAGTGCTAGAGAAGGGCTATACGCTACGGGTAATGAGCAGTTCTTC
CDR3 protein: CSAREGLYATGNEQFF
V gene: TRBV20-1
clone size: many
J gene: TRBJ2-1
D gene: NA

CDR3 DNA: TGTGCCAGCAGTTTAGGGGACACGTACACAGATACGCAGTATTTT
CDR3 protein: CASSLGDTYTDTQYF
V gene: TRBV12-3/TRBV12-4
clone size: few
J gene: TRBJ2-3
D gene: NA

CDR3 DNA: TGTGCCAGCAGTTGGGGGGTTAAAAGCTCTGGGGCCAACGTCCTGACTTTC
CDR3 protein: CASSWGVKSSGANVLTF
V gene: TRBV12-3/TRBV12-4
clone size: many
J gene: TRBJ2-6
D gene: NA

CDR3 DNA: TGTGCCAGCAGCCCCAGGGTTAGCTCCTACGAGCAGTACTTC
CDR3 protein: CASSPRVSSYEQYF
V gene: TRBV12-3/TRBV12-4
clone size: many
J gene: TRBJ2-7
D gene: NA

CDR3 DNA: TGTGCCAGCAGTTACTCTTTGGTTAGCGTGGGGGAGACCCAGTACTTC
CDR3 protein: CASSYSLVSVGETQYF
V gene: TRBV6-5
clone size: many
J gene: TRBJ2-5
D gene: NA

CDR3 DNA: TGTGCCAGCTCACCCTTCCCGGGACAGGGGGCGCATGGCTACACCTTC
CDR3 protein: CASSPFPGQGAHGYTF
V gene: TRBV18
clone size: many
J gene: TRBJ1-2
D gene: TRBD1

CDR3 DNA: TGCAGTGCTAGTTCTGGACAGGGGTTCACCGGGGAGCTGTTTTTT
CDR3 protein: CSASSGQGFTGELFF
V gene: TRBV20-1
clone size: many
J gene: TRBJ2-2
D gene: TRBD1

CDR3 DNA: TGCGCCAGCAGCCCCCGCGGTCAGCGCTACTATGGCTACACCTTC
CDR3 protein: CASSPRGQRYYGYTF
V gene: TRBV5-1
clone size: few
J gene: TRBJ1-2
D gene: NA

CDR3 DNA: TGTGCCAGCAGCTCCCAGACCGCAGTCTACAATGAGCAGTTCTTC
CDR3 protein: CASSSQTAVYNEQFF
V gene: TRBV11-3
clone size: many
J gene: TRBJ2-1
D gene: NA

CDR3 DNA: TGTGCCAGTAGTCCACCCGGGGAGACCCAGTACTTC
CDR3 protein: CASSPPGETQYF
V gene: TRBV19
clone size: many
J gene: TRBJ2-5
D gene: NA

CDR3 DNA: TGTGCCAGCAGCCAAGGCACAGCGCTCTCTGGAAACACCATATATTTT
CDR3 protein: CASSQGTALSGNTIYF
V gene: TRBV3-1
clone size: many
J gene: TRBJ1-3
D gene: NA

CDR3 DNA: TGTGCCAGCAGCTTTCGCCCGGGACTAGCCAAAAACATTCAGTACTTC
CDR3 protein: CASSFRPGLAKNIQYF
V gene: TRBV12-3/TRBV12-4
clone size: medium-sized
J gene: TRBJ2-4
D gene: NA

CDR3 DNA: TGTGCCAGTAGTACACAGGGCTCTGGGGCCAACGTCCTGACTTTC
CDR3 protein: CASSTQGSGANVLTF
V gene: TRBV19
clone size: many
J gene: TRBJ2-6
D gene: NA

CDR3 DNA: TGTGCCAGCAGGGATCCAGGGGGCGCGAACACCGGGGAGCTGTTTTTT
CDR3 protein: CASRDPGGANTGELFF
V gene: TRBV7-3
clone size: few
J gene: TRBJ2-2
D gene: TRBD1

CDR3 DNA: TGTGCCAGCAGCTCGACAGGGCTGAGGGAGCAGTACTTC
CDR3 protein: CASSSTGLREQYF
V gene: TRBV12-3/TRBV12-4
clone size: many
J gene: TRBJ2-7
D gene: TRBD1

CDR3 DNA: TGTGCCACCTCTGAGGGGGCCGCGCTGGAGCAGTTCTTC
CDR3 protein: CATSEGAALEQFF
V gene: TRBV24-1
clone size: many
J gene: TRBJ2-1
D gene: TRBD1

CDR3 DNA: TGTGCCAGCAGTACCGTTGGACAGGGTAGGAATTCACCCCTCCACTTT
CDR3 protein: CASSTVGQGRNSPLHF
V gene: TRBV27
clone size: NA
J gene: TRBJ1-6
D gene: TRBD1

CDR3 DNA: TGTGCCAGCAGCTTAGTTGGGGGCGACACTGAAGCTTTCTTT
CDR3 protein: CASSLVGGDTEAFF
V gene: TRBV7-3
clone size: many
J gene: TRBJ1-1
D gene: NA

CDR3 DNA: TGCAGCGTTGTTAGTAGCGGGGGGTTTGAGCAGTTCTTC
CDR3 protein: CSVVSSGGFEQFF
V gene: TRBV29-1
clone size: many
J gene: TRBJ2-1
D gene: TRBD2

CDR3 DNA: TGTGCCAGCAGCTTTGTGGGTAGCACAGATACGCAGTATTTT
CDR3 protein: CASSFVGSTDTQYF
V gene: TRBV7-6
clone size: NA
J gene: TRBJ2-3
D gene: NA

CDR3 DNA: TGTGCCACCAGTGAAGCGGGAGGACGCACAGATACGCAGTATTTT
CDR3 protein: CATSEAGGRTDTQYF
V gene: TRBV24-1
clone size: many
J gene: TRBJ2-3
D gene: TRBD2

CDR3 DNA: TGTGCCAGCAGCCCTACTAGCGGGGTTCACAATGAGCAGTTCTTC
CDR3 protein: CASSPTSGVHNEQFF
V gene: TRBV3-1
clone size: few
J gene: TRBJ2-1
D gene: TRBD2

CDR3 DNA: TGTGCCAGTAGTATTCCTCCCTATGGCTACACCTTC
CDR3 protein: CASSIPPYGYTF
V gene: TRBV19
clone size: NA
J gene: TRBJ1-2
D gene: NA

CDR3 DNA: TGTGCCAGCAGCCCGGGGGGGGCTGGCTCCTACGAGCAGTACTTC
CDR3 protein: CASSPGGAGSYEQYF
V gene: TRBV7-2
clone size: few
J gene: TRBJ2-7
D gene: TRBD2

CDR3 DNA: TGCAGTGCTAGGGGGGAGGACTATGGCTACACCTTC
CDR3 protein: CSARGEDYGYTF
V gene: TRBV20-1
clone size: many
J gene: TRBJ1-2
D gene: NA

CDR3 DNA: TGTGCCAGCAGCCCCCTAGATACGCAGTATTTT
CDR3 protein: CASSPLDTQYF
V gene: TRBV12-3/TRBV12-4
clone size: many
J gene: TRBJ2-3
D gene: NA

CDR3 DNA: TGTGCCAGCAGTTACCGGGGACTAGCGGGGGTCTACGAGCAGTACTTC
CDR3 protein: CASSYRGLAGVYEQYF
V gene: TRBV6-5
clone size: many
J gene: TRBJ2-7
D gene: TRBD2

CDR3 DNA: TGTGCCAGCAGCTTAGAGACAGGGGAGTCGTGGAGGAACACTGAAGCTTTCTTT
CDR3 protein: CASSLETGESWRNTEAFF
V gene: TRBV7-6
clone size: many
J gene: TRBJ1-1
D gene: TRBD1

CDR3 DNA: TGTGCCAGCAGTTACGGACCCGGGACCCTCTCCTACGAGCAGTACTTC
CDR3 protein: CASSYGPGTLSYEQYF
V gene: TRBV6-2/TRBV6-3
clone size: few
J gene: TRBJ2-7
D gene: NA

CDR3 DNA: TGTGCCAGCAGTGCTACCGGGACAGAGTACGAGCAGTACTTC
CDR3 protein: CASSATGTEYEQYF
V gene: TRBV12-3/TRBV12-4
clone size: few
J gene: TRBJ2-7
D gene: TRBD1